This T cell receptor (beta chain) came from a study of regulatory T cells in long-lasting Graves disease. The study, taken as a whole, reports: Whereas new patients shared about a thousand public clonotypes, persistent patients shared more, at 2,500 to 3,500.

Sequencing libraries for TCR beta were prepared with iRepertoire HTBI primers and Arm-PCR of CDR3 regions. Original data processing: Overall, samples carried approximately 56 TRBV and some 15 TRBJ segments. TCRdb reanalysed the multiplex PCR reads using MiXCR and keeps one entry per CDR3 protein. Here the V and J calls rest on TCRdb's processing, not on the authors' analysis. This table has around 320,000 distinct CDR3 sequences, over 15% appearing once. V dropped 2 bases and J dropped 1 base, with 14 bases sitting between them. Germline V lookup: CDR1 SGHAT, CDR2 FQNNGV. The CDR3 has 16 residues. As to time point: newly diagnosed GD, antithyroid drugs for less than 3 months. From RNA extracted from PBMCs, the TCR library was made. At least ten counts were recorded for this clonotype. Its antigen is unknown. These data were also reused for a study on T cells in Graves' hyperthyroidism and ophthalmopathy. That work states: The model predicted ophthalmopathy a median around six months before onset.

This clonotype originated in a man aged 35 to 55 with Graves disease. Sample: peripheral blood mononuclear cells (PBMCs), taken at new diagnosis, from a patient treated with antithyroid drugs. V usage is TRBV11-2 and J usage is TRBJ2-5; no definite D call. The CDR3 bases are TGTGCCAGCAGCTTATTCCGACTCCGCCTCCAAGAGACCCAGTACTTC. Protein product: CASSLFRLRLQETQYF.